This TCR beta chain originates from a study of blood T cell repertoires in COVID-19. Whole-study context: COVID-19 samples, acute and convalescent, were from the United States, Italy and Spain.

V dropped 5 bases and J dropped 5; count of bases not matched to a gene: 14. CDR1 is SEHNR and CDR2 is FQNEAQ in the germline V gene (reference sequence). This CDR3 spans 16 amino acids. As processed by the authors: Using reference gene primer amplification, nucleated cell counts were estimated. Produced via immunoSEQ multiplex PCR; TCRdb's table is partial and in-frame only. V, J and clone size derive from that table, while D and trimming were established from the DNA sequence. The sample lists tens of thousands of clones; around 80% were seen once. The receptor comes from a human donor in a cohort sampled during active COVID-19. Sequencing was performed on peripheral blood. The rearrangement uses TRBV7-9 and TRBJ2-5, with 7 bases identical to TRBD1. CDR3 sequence (DNA): TGTGCCAGCAGCATCCTACAGGGGATGGGTGTGGAGACCCAGTACTTC. This translates into CASSILQGMGVETQYF. The variable domain in full, completed from reference TRBV7-9 and TRBJ2-5, reads DTGVSQNPRHKITKRGQNVTFRCDPISEHNRLYWYRQTLGQGPEFLTYFQNEAQLEKSRLLSDRFSAERPKGSFSTLEIQRTEQGDSAMYLCASSILQGMGVETQYFGPGTRLLVL.